The clone carrying this T cell receptor (beta chain) showed up just a few times. Its antigen is undetermined. This record comes from a study of T-cell reconstitution after alpha-beta-depleted transplantation in children. Preparing the TCRbeta library involved the use of unique molecular identifiers. Each CDR3 protein gets one entry after TCRdb re-called the PCR reads with MiXCR. The table includes 300,000 to 400,000 distinct CDR3 sequences, 23% detected once. Study-level points and caveats: Several hundred graft clones that had expanded were reportedly the source of alpha-beta T cells about two months after transplant. Surviving recipient T cells and thymic progenitors underlay high day-60 TCRbeta diversity in some patients. T-cell numbers and diversity, one year after transplant, stemmed largely from T cells that were newly produced.

This CDR3 spans 11 amino acids. Germline lookup yields CDR1 SGHVS and CDR2 FNYEAQ. Trimming shortened V by 9 bases and J by 7 bases, and 10 bases separated the two germline ends. Source: PBMCs, mostly from graft donor cells, taken 180 days after TCRalphabeta/CD19-depleted stem cell transplant. The chain uses TRBV7-6 and TRBJ1-3; perhaps TRBD1 as D (5 bases). This receptor was taken from a male patient between 10 and 17 years old who had a stem cell transplant for acute lymphoblastic leukemia, so the T cells may come from the graft donor. The CDR3: CASGGSNTIYF. Here the CDR3 DNA reads TGTGCCAGTGGGGGATCGAACACCATATATTTT. Full variable domain (missing parts from reference TRBV7-6 and TRBJ1-3): GAGVSQSPRYKVTKRGQDVALRCDPISGHVSLYWYRQALGQGPEFLTYFNYEAQQDKSGLPNDRFSAERPEGSISTLTIQRTEQRDSAMYRCASGGSNTIYFGEGSWLTVV.